This passage covers 32 T cell receptor beta chains from one sample sequenced in a study of OX40 agonist ivuxolimab in advanced cancers. The data were produced by immunoSEQ multiplex PCR, yet TCRdb's version contains in-frame clones alone and is incomplete. The table includes approximately 58,000 clones, approximately 84% detected once. The starting material was CD4+ or CD8+ T cells sorted from blood, obtained in a trial of the OX40 agonist ivuxolimab. Receptor source: an adult with an advanced solid tumor such as melanoma, head and neck, liver or kidney cancer.

This sequence joins TRBV7-9 and TRBJ2-5; the D is unclear. The DNA end lines up better with TRBJ2-7; the J call may be wrong. Germline assignment: CDR1 SEHNR and CDR2 FQNEAQ (reference sequence). The CDR3 covers 14 residues. The CDR3: CASSLGPNSYEQYF. CDR3 DNA sequence: TGTGCCAGCAGCTTAGGGCCAAACTCCTACGAGCAGTACTTC.

The CDR3 protein is CAWSGLAGWYEGTQYF. CDR3 nucleotide sequence: TGTGCCTGGAGTGGGTTAGCGGGATGGTATGAGGGTACGCAGTATTTT. J is TRBJ2-3 and V is TRBV30; 8 positions agree with TRBD2. CDR1 GTSNPN and CDR2 SVGIG come from the germline V gene (reference sequence). This CDR3 contains 16 residues. V was clipped by 1 base and J by 8 bases; unmatched bases: 14.

The genes are TRBV5-1 and TRBJ2-2; possible D gene TRBD1, 5 bases. The ends were cut back, 3 bases at V and 3 bases at J, with 9 bases in the middle. Germline V gives CDR1 SGHRS, CDR2 YFSETQ. The CDR3 has 14 residues. The CDR3 sequence is CASSSDSYTGELFF. The CDR3 DNA is TGCGCCAGCAGCTCTGACAGTTACACCGGGGAGCTGTTTTTT.

The chain links TRBV19 to TRBJ2-7, with 7 bases lining up with TRBD1. The V gene end was trimmed by 3 bases and the J gene end by 4 bases; junction bases not matched to a gene: 6. The CDR3 consists of 14 residues. CDR1 and CDR2 from the germline V gene are LNHDA and SQIVND (reference sequence). CDR3 coding DNA: TGTGCCAGTAGTATCGGGACAGCGTCGTACGAGCAGTACTTC. Residues: CASSIGTASYEQYF.

The V and J genes are TRBV28 and TRBJ2-7; D unresolved. Germline loops: CDR1 MDHEN, CDR2 SYDVKM. V lost 7 bases and J 3 bases, leaving 13 bases between the germline ends. The CDR3 runs to 13 residues. The CDR3 DNA reads TGTGCCAGCAAGCCTACCCACTACTACGAGCAGTACTTC. Translated: CASKPTHYYEQYF.

The V and J genes are TRBV5-1 and TRBJ2-3; D may be TRBD2 (6 bases). The CDR3 runs to 14 residues. Germline values: CDR1 SGHRS, CDR2 YFSETQ. The germline V and J ends were trimmed by 7 bases and 0 bases, with 12 bases remaining between them. CDR3 in amino acids: CASRTSFSTDTQYF. The CDR3 region has the DNA TGCGCCAGCCGTACTAGCTTTAGCACAGATACGCAGTATTTT.

This rearrangement joins TRBV9 to TRBJ2-3, with 13 bases identical to TRBD2. CDR1 SGDLS and CDR2 YYNGEE come from the germline V gene. The CDR3 covers 17 residues. J was trimmed by 1 base and V by 0 bases; bases with no gene match: 2. The CDR3 region has the DNA TGTGCCAGCAGCGTAGCCGGACTAGCGGGAGGCACAGATACGCAGTATTTT. This translates into CASSVAGLAGGTDTQYF.

The chain recombines TRBV11-3 with TRBJ2-3; TRBD2 might be the D (5 bases). This CDR3 region has 13 residues. Trimming left V 7 bases short and J 0 bases short, with 8 bases between. The germline gives CDR1 SGHNT, CDR2 YENEEA. The CDR3 DNA follows: TGTGCCAGCATGGCGGGCAGCACAGATACGCAGTATTTT. It encodes CASMAGSTDTQYF.

The V and J genes are TRBV27 and TRBJ2-2; D might be TRBD2 (6 bases). This CDR3 contains 16 residues. Between the trimmed V and J ends, which lost 5 bases and 8 bases, there was a span of 21 bases. Germline assignment: CDR1 MNHEY and CDR2 SMNVEV (reference sequence). CDR3 residues: CASSQEGITFGGELFF. CDR3 DNA: TGTGCCAGCAGTCAGGAGGGGATCACATTTGGGGGGGAGCTGTTTTTT.

This clone was detected a few times. CDR3 region: CASSPTSTDTQYF. The CDR3 DNA is TGTGCCAGCAGCCCGACTAGCACAGATACGCAGTATTTT. This chain connects TRBV7-2 to TRBJ2-3, with no clear D. The CDR3 consists of 13 residues. Trimming pared 5 bases from V and 0 bases from J, leaving 6 bases between. Germline V gene lookup returns CDR1 SGHTA and CDR2 FQGNSA.

This clone was recorded once. The chain combines TRBV7-8 with TRBJ1-4; 9 nucleotides align to TRBD1. The CDR3 has 15 residues. CDR1 and CDR2 (germline): SGHVS, FQNEAQ. The junction had 6 bases not matched to a gene; V was cut back by 6 bases and J by 4 bases. CDR3 nucleotides: TGTGCCAGCAGTCGACAGGGGGGCGTTAATGAAAAACTGTTTTTT. This codes for CASSRQGGVNEKLFF.

The J gene is TRBJ2-7, the V gene TRBV6-5, with TRBD2 matching over 12 bases. The J segment lost 0 bases and the V segment lost 5 bases, leaving 2 bases of the junction unmatched. Looked up from germline, CDR1 is MNHEY and CDR2 is SVGAGI. The CDR3 has 15 residues. The CDR3 nucleotides are TGTGCCAGCAGTCCGACTAGCGGGAGCTCCTACGAGCAGTACTTC. Amino acids: CASSPTSGSSYEQYF.

The chain couples TRBV7-6 to TRBJ2-2; no clear D. CDR3 length equals 19 residues. Germline loops: CDR1 SGHVS, CDR2 FNYEAQ. Deletions cut 4 bases from V and 3 bases from J, with 24 bases between. DNA of the CDR3: TGTGCCAGCAGCTCCCCCGACAAGAATAACCCGTGGGACACCGGGGAGCTGTTTTTT. It codes for CASSSPDKNNPWDTGELFF.

The chain is built from TRBV29-1 and TRBJ2-3; 9 positions match TRBD1. The V and J ends lost 1 base and 0 bases, in that order; junction bases with no gene match: 23. The CDR3 extends over 22 amino acids. Germline V gives CDR1 SQVTM, CDR2 ANQGSEA. The CDR3 loop reads CSVEGDRVHKLRGLRSTDTQYF. The CDR3 DNA sequence: TGCAGCGTTGAAGGGGACAGGGTTCATAAGTTGAGGGGTTTGAGAAGCACAGATACGCAGTATTTT.

The chain joins TRBV27 to TRBJ2-7; 12 bases line up with TRBD1. This CDR3 has 15 amino acids. The trim removed 0 bases at V and 5 bases at J, leaving 2 bases unmatched. Looked up from germline, CDR1 is MNHEY and CDR2 is SMNVEV (reference sequence). The CDR3 region has the DNA TGTGCCAGCAGTTTATCCCGGGACAGGGGGCACGAGCAGTACTTC. The encoded protein is CASSLSRDRGHEQYF.

This clone occurred a few times. V and J are TRBV6-5 and TRBJ1-2, with D perhaps TRBD1 (5 bases). Germline V gives CDR1 MNHEY, CDR2 SVGAGI. V was shortened by 8 bases and J by 6 bases, with 16 bases between the two germline ends. The CDR3 is 13 amino acids. The CDR3 region has the DNA TGTGCCAGCCGTACCCAGGGAGTCAATGGCTACACCTTC. Residues: CASRTQGVNGYTF.

V gene TRBV7-9 combines with J gene TRBJ2-3; D may correspond to TRBD1 or TRBD2 (6 bases each). This CDR3 contains 13 residues. Per germline, CDR1 SEHNR and CDR2 FQNEAQ (reference sequence). V dropped 5 bases and J dropped 10 bases, with 16 bases sitting between them. CDR3 sequence (DNA): TGTGCCAGCAGCCAAGGAGGGACATCGGCGCAGTATTTT. This translates into CASSQGGTSAQYF.

The chain combines TRBV29-1 with TRBJ2-7; weak D call: TRBD2 (7 bases). With 6 bases removed from V and 1 base from J, the gap between germline ends came to 10 bases. Germline-derived CDR1 and CDR2 are SQVTM and ANQGSEA. CDR3 length: 12 amino acids. In DNA, the CDR3 is TGCAGCGTACAGGGAGGGTCCTACGAGCAGTACTTC. Translation gives CSVQGGSYEQYF.

The chain joins TRBV6-5 to TRBJ1-1; D unresolved. The germline gives CDR1 MNHEY, CDR2 SVGAGI. Trimming removed 5 bases at V and 3 bases at J, with 13 bases between. CDR3 size: 14 residues. The CDR3 coding sequence is TGTGCCAGCAGTCAACTCGGGCTTGACACTGAAGCTTTCTTT. Translating it yields CASSQLGLDTEAFF.

This clone came up a few times. The J gene is TRBJ2-7, the V gene TRBV11-3, with a possible D match to TRBD1 (5 bases). Per the germline V gene, CDR1 is SGHNT and CDR2 is YENEEA. The germline V and J ends were trimmed by 5 bases and 7 bases, with 21 bases remaining between them. The CDR3 has 15 amino acids. Here the CDR3 reads CASSPLGASSEEQYF. The DNA for the CDR3 is TGTGCCAGCAGCCCTCTAGGGGCTTCCTCCGAGGAGCAGTACTTC. Using reference TRBV11-3 and TRBJ2-7 for the parts outside the CDR3, the full variable domain is EAGVVQSPRYKIIEKKQPVAFWCNPISGHNTLYWYLQNLGQGPELLIRYENEEAVDDSQLPKDRFSAERLKGVDSTLKIQPAELGDSAVYLCASSPLGASSEEQYFGPGTRLTVT.

CDR3 loop: CASSRGQGAYEQYF. In nucleotides, the CDR3 is TGTGCCAGCAGCCGCGGACAGGGGGCTTACGAGCAGTACTTC. The chain has TRBV13 and TRBJ2-7; 11 bases are shared with TRBD1. Germline loops: CDR1 PRHDT, CDR2 FYEKMQ (reference sequence). This CDR3 has 14 amino acids. V lost 5 bases, J lost 4 bases, and 4 bases stayed unmatched.

V and J are TRBV6-1 and TRBJ1-3, with a weak D call TRBD1 (5 bases). Germline V gene lookup returns CDR1 MNHNS and CDR2 SASEGT. The V and J ends lost 5 bases and 4 bases respectively, with 12 bases between them. The CDR3 has 14 amino acids. The CDR3 DNA is TGTGCCAGCAGTATCGGGGCTGAGGGAAACACCATATATTTT. Translating it yields CASSIGAEGNTIYF.

The genes are TRBV4-1 and TRBJ2-1, with a weak D call TRBD1 (5 bases). The CDR3 extends over 15 amino acids. V gave up 4 bases and J gave up 6 bases, with 16 bases separating them. The germline V gene encodes CDR1 MGHRA and CDR2 YSYEKL. CDR3 amino acids: CASSPRFQGPNEQFF. The CDR3, as DNA: TGCGCCAGCAGCCCTAGATTTCAGGGTCCCAATGAGCAGTTCTTC.

A few counts support this clone. The chain uses TRBV5-4 and TRBJ1-1, with 8 bases identical to TRBD1. CDR1 and CDR2 from the germline V gene are SGHNT and YYREEE (reference sequence). V lost 3 bases to trimming and J lost 7 bases; unmatched junction nucleotides: 5. CDR3 length equals 13 residues. CDR3 sequence: CASSSAGGLEAFF. CDR3 bases: TGTGCCAGCAGCTCCGCAGGGGGCCTTGAAGCTTTCTTT. The whole variable domain, remainder taken from reference TRBV5-4 and TRBJ1-1, is ETGVTQSPTHLIKTRGQQVTLRCSSQSGHNTVSWYQQALGQGPQFIFQYYREEENGRGNFPPRFSGLQFPNYSSELNVNALELDDSALYLCASSSAGGLEAFFGQGTRLTVV.

The chain joins TRBV5-8 to TRBJ2-1; D is unresolved. Germline loops: CDR1 SGHTS, CDR2 YDEGEE. The CDR3 is 15 amino acids. Deletions cut 2 bases from V and 0 bases from J, with 9 bases between. CDR3 nucleotide sequence: TGTGCCAGCAGCTTCTACCCCAGCTCCTACAATGAGCAGTTCTTC. Translated, it gives CASSFYPSSYNEQFF.

The J gene is TRBJ2-3, the V gene TRBV27; TRBD1 is a possible D gene (5 bases). The germline CDR1 and CDR2 sequences are MNHEY and SMNVEV (reference sequence). V was trimmed by 3 bases and J by 5 bases, leaving 6 bases between them. The CDR3 covers 12 residues. The CDR3 here is CASSFGQDTQYF. The DNA for the CDR3 is TGTGCCAGCAGTTTTGGACAAGATACGCAGTATTTT.

This clone was counted between two and nine times. The chain has TRBV30 and TRBJ2-2; D gene uncertain. The CDR3 runs 14 residues. Germline V gene sequence: CDR1 GTSNPN, CDR2 SVGIG (reference sequence). Trimming pared 2 bases from V and 4 bases from J, leaving 11 bases between. The CDR3 bases are TGTGCCTGGAGTCGATTAGGGCTCACCGGGGAGCTGTTTTTT. Encoded protein: CAWSRLGLTGELFF.

This rearrangement joins TRBV2 to TRBJ2-1; no reliable D call. Germline assignment: CDR1 SNHLY and CDR2 FYNNEI. Trimming left V 4 bases short and J 11 bases short, with 12 bases between. The CDR3 contains 12 residues. The CDR3 DNA follows: TGTGCCAGCAGTGTGGTACTCCCCCAGCAGTTCTTC. This sequence encodes CASSVVLPQQFF.

The V gene is TRBV11-3, the J gene TRBJ2-1; a possible D gene is TRBD2 (5 bases). The CDR3 extends over 12 amino acids. The germline V gene has CDR1 SGHNT and CDR2 YENEEA. Trimming stripped 9 bases from V and 10 bases from J, with 16 bases between. The CDR3 region is CASQRPGSEQFF. DNA for the CDR3: TGTGCCAGTCAGCGCCCGGGGAGCGAGCAGTTCTTC.

V usage is TRBV27 and J usage is TRBJ2-1; D gene unclear. V lost 4 bases and J 5 bases, leaving 9 bases between the germline ends. CDR1 MNHEY and CDR2 SMNVEV come from the germline V gene (reference sequence). The CDR3 consists of 13 residues. CDR3 region: CASSSLGHNEQFF. DNA of the CDR3: TGTGCCAGCAGTTCCCTAGGGCACAATGAGCAGTTCTTC.

The V call is TRBV18, the J call TRBJ2-1; no clear D. CDR1 is KGHSH and CDR2 is LQKENI in the germline V gene. CDR3 length equals 17 residues. The V end was cut by 2 bases, the J end by 0 bases, with 14 bases between. The CDR3 loop is CASSPESSYSSYNEQFF. The CDR3 DNA reads as TGTGCCAGCTCACCAGAGTCTTCCTATAGCTCCTACAATGAGCAGTTCTTC.

This rearrangement joins TRBV27 to TRBJ2-5; D perhaps matches TRBD1 (8 bases). Between the trimmed V and J ends, which lost 1 base and 3 bases, there was a span of 12 bases. The CDR3 spans 15 residues. CDR1 is MNHEY and CDR2 is SMNVEV in the germline V gene (reference sequence). The CDR3 DNA follows: TGTGCCAGCAGTTTATGGACAGGGAGGGAAGAGACCCAGTACTTC. Translation gives CASSLWTGREETQYF.